The 21 T cell receptor beta chains below come from one sample, sequenced in a study of graft-versus-host responses after intestinal transplantation. Antigens for these TCRs are unknown. Sequenced by immunoSEQ multiplex PCR; TCRdb stores in-frame clones only, minus some. The table includes about 93,000 clones, around 93% detected once. This material consisted of unstimulated CD8+ T cells sorted from spleen or lymph node cells, taken before intestinal transplant. These receptor sequences come from a human donor who received an intestinal transplant.

V usage is TRBV18 and J usage is TRBJ1-2; D is undetermined. The CDR3 loop spans 13 amino acids. Germline V gene data show CDR1 as KGHSH and CDR2 as LQKENI. V was shortened by 2 bases and J by 6 bases, with 10 bases between the two germline ends. The CDR3 protein is CASSPSAVDGYTF. CDR3 bases: TGTGCCAGCTCACCATCAGCGGTAGATGGCTACACCTTC.

J is TRBJ2-7 and V is TRBV28; 8 bases map to TRBD2. The trim removed 5 bases at V and 4 bases at J, leaving 10 bases unmatched. The CDR3 extends over 15 amino acids. Germline V gives CDR1 MDHEN, CDR2 SYDVKM. This CDR3 is CASSPEREPTYEQYF. The CDR3 DNA follows: TGTGCCAGCAGTCCCGAGCGGGAGCCTACTTACGAGCAGTACTTC.

The rearrangement links TRBV13 to TRBJ2-1; 8 bases match TRBD2. Per the germline V gene, CDR1 is PRHDT and CDR2 is FYEKMQ (reference sequence). The length of the CDR3 is 15 residues. V gave up 3 bases and J gave up 3 bases; unmatched junction bases: 4. DNA of the CDR3: TGTGCCAGCAGCTTGAAGGGACTAGGCTACAATGAGCAGTTCTTC. Its protein product is CASSLKGLGYNEQFF. Supplemented by reference TRBV13 and TRBJ2-1, the full variable domain reads AAGVIQSPRHLIKEKRETATLKCYPIPRHDTVYWYQQGPGQDPQFLISFYEKMQSDKGSIPDRFSAQQFSDYHSELNMSSLELGDSALYFCASSLKGLGYNEQFFGPGTRLTVL.

The chain employs TRBV9 and TRBJ1-1, with a tentative D call TRBD1 (5 bases). The CDR3 has 15 residues. V gave up 0 bases and J gave up 5 bases, with 14 bases separating them. Germline-derived CDR1 and CDR2 are SGDLS and YYNGEE. CDR3 in amino acids: CASSVGGGGGTEAFF. The CDR3 DNA sequence: TGTGCCAGCAGCGTAGGGGGCGGGGGGGGGACTGAAGCTTTCTTT. The whole variable domain, filled in from reference TRBV9 and TRBJ1-1, reads DSGVTQTPKHLITATGQRVTLRCSPRSGDLSVYWYQQSLDQGLQFLIQYYNGEERAKGNILERFSAQQFPDLHSELNLSSLELGDSALYFCASSVGGGGGTEAFFGQGTRLTVV.

The chain combines TRBV7-9 with TRBJ1-6; the match to TRBD1 covers 7 bases. Germline CDR1 reads SEHNR; CDR2 reads FQNEAQ (reference sequence). The CDR3 runs 15 residues. The junction had 4 bases not matched to a gene; V was cut back by 1 base and J by 7 bases. This CDR3 reads CASSLDLTGNSPLHF. DNA of the CDR3: TGTGCCAGCAGCTTAGATTTGACAGGGAATTCACCCCTCCACTTT.

The CDR3 reads CASSEYTEGAQGYTF. CDR3 sequence (DNA): TGTGCCAGCAGTGAATACACCGAGGGGGCGCAGGGCTACACCTTC. This chain connects TRBV6-1 to TRBJ1-2; 7 bases fit TRBD1. This CDR3 comprises 15 residues. Germline lookup yields CDR1 MNHNS and CDR2 SASEGT. J was trimmed by 8 bases and V by 2 bases; bases with no gene match: 11.

CDR3 coding DNA: TGTGCCAGCAGCTCACCGGCGGAGGGCCCGAGCTACTACGAGCAGTACTTC. Translating it yields CASSSPAEGPSYYEQYF. This chain joins TRBV7-8 and TRBJ2-5; D perhaps matches TRBD2 (6 bases). The assigned J gene may be wrong: the sequence end matches TRBJ2-7 better. CDR3 length: 17 residues. Germline CDR1 SGHVS, CDR2 FQNEAQ.

This chain links TRBV11-3 with TRBJ2-1; D perhaps matches TRBD2 (6 bases). CDR1 SGHNT and CDR2 YENEEA come from the germline V gene. V shed 1 base and J shed 9 bases, with 16 bases lying between them. The CDR3 is 15 residues long. The CDR3 region is CASSLGVGEDGEQFF. CDR3 coding DNA: TGTGCCAGCAGCTTAGGGGTGGGGGAGGACGGTGAGCAGTTCTTC.

The genes are TRBV7-8 and TRBJ2-7, with TRBD2 matching 13 bases. The V and J ends lost 5 bases and 6 bases, in that order; junction bases with no gene match: 19. CDR1 and CDR2 (germline): SGHVS, FQNEAQ. CDR3 length equals 19 residues. The CDR3 loop reads CASSPTGTSGIGPTSEQYF. CDR3 in DNA: TGTGCCAGCAGCCCAACCGGGACTAGCGGGATTGGGCCCACGAGCGAGCAGTACTTC.

The chain uses TRBV5-6 and TRBJ1-1; 8 bases match TRBD1. CDR1 is SGHDT, CDR2 YYEEEE, per germline. V lost 0 bases to trimming and J lost 11 bases; unmatched junction nucleotides: 9. CDR3 size: 14 residues. The CDR3 spells CASSLGGGQVPAFF. In nucleotides, the CDR3 is TGTGCCAGCAGCTTGGGGGGGGGACAGGTCCCCGCTTTCTTT.

In this sample, this clone turned up a few times. The chain carries TRBV29-1 and TRBJ2-1; 7 nucleotides agree with TRBD2. This CDR3 is 15 amino acids long. From germline, CDR1 is SQVTM and CDR2 ANQGSEA. With V trimmed by 3 bases and J by 2 bases, 7 bases remained unmatched. As DNA, the CDR3 is TGCAGCGTTGAGACCGGACTAGTTGCCTACAATGAGCAGTTCTTC. This sequence encodes CSVETGLVAYNEQFF.

CDR3 sequence: CASSLDSSYEQYF. CDR3 in DNA: TGTGCCAGCAGTTTGGACAGCTCCTACGAGCAGTACTTC. V gene TRBV27 combines with J gene TRBJ2-7; D is perhaps TRBD1 (6 bases). Germline V gene sequence: CDR1 MNHEY, CDR2 SMNVEV (reference sequence). The V and J ends lost 3 bases and 0 bases respectively, with 6 bases between them. The CDR3 extends over 13 amino acids.

The chain has TRBV28 and TRBJ2-7; D remains unclear. V lost 4 bases, J lost 5 bases, and 12 bases lay in between. This CDR3 is built from 13 residues. Germline-derived CDR1 and CDR2 are MDHEN and SYDVKM. The CDR3 DNA reads TGTGCCAGCAGTTCATTATATGCGAACGAGCAGTACTTC. Its translation is CASSSLYANEQYF.

This clone was seen just once. The V and J genes are TRBV7-9 and TRBJ1-1; a possible D gene is TRBD1 (5 bases). V was trimmed by 7 bases and J by 7 bases, leaving 10 bases between them. The germline gives CDR1 SEHNR, CDR2 FQNEAQ (reference sequence). This CDR3 is 11 amino acids long. In DNA form, the CDR3 reads TGTGCCAGCAAGGAGCAGGGTGAAGCTTTCTTT. This encodes CASKEQGEAFF.

The V gene is TRBV6-1, the J gene TRBJ2-1; TRBD2 might be the D (6 bases). There are 13 residues in the CDR3. CDR1 and CDR2 (germline): MNHNS, SASEGT. V was shortened by 4 bases and J by 7 bases, with 11 bases between the two germline ends. The CDR3 DNA sequence: TGTGCCAGCAGTGGGACTAACAAGAATGAGCAGTTCTTC. Residues: CASSGTNKNEQFF.

This clone was seen only once. The genes are TRBV5-5 and TRBJ1-1; a possible D gene is TRBD1 (6 bases). The V and J ends lost 5 bases and 3 bases respectively, with 11 bases between them. The CDR3 spans 13 residues. Per the germline V gene, CDR1 is SGHKS and CDR2 is YYEKEE (reference sequence). In DNA, the CDR3 is TGTGCCAGCAGACAAAACAGGGACACTGAAGCTTTCTTT. It is translated as CASRQNRDTEAFF.

The chain recombines TRBV11-2 with TRBJ1-5; TRBD1 matches at 8 bases. CDR3 length: 14 amino acids. Looked up from germline, CDR1 is SGHAT and CDR2 is FQNNGV. V dropped 1 base and J dropped 4; count of bases not matched to a gene: 0. CDR3 amino acids: CASSLGTGNQPQHF. CDR3 nucleotides: TGTGCCAGCAGCTTAGGGACAGGGAATCAGCCCCAGCATTTT.

This clone was detected a few times. The rearrangement uses TRBV28 and TRBJ2-5; 7 nucleotides align to TRBD1. Germline trimming cut 1 base from V and 2 bases from J; bases unmatched to any gene: 10. The CDR3 length is 17 residues. Germline CDR1 MDHEN, CDR2 SYDVKM. CDR3: CASSLSLAGGWQETQYF. CDR3 bases: TGTGCCAGCAGTTTATCATTGGCAGGGGGATGGCAAGAGACCCAGTACTTC.

The chain carries TRBV9 and TRBJ2-7; 14 bases align to TRBD2. The germline gives CDR1 SGDLS, CDR2 YYNGEE. The CDR3 length is 17 residues. V lost 4 bases to trimming and J lost 4 bases; unmatched junction nucleotides: 10. CDR3 bases: TGTGCCAGCAGCCCCCGGACTAGCGGGAGGTTATATTACGAGCAGTACTTC. Amino acids: CASSPRTSGRLYYEQYF.

The chain couples TRBV9 to TRBJ2-7; D remains unclear. Trimming removed 0 bases at V and 3 bases at J, with 7 bases between. The CDR3 sequence is 13 residues long. Germline lookup yields CDR1 SGDLS and CDR2 YYNGEE. The chain's CDR3 is CASSVAPNYEQYF. CDR3 nucleotides: TGTGCCAGCAGCGTAGCTCCTAACTACGAGCAGTACTTC. Variable domain in full (rest from reference TRBV9 and TRBJ2-7): DSGVTQTPKHLITATGQRVTLRCSPRSGDLSVYWYQQSLDQGLQFLIQYYNGEERAKGNILERFSAQQFPDLHSELNLSSLELGDSALYFCASSVAPNYEQYFGPGTRLTVT.

This sequence joins TRBV5-4 and TRBJ1-1; 7 bases line up with TRBD1. V was clipped by 4 bases and J by 1 base; unmatched bases: 4. The CDR3 covers 14 residues. CDR1 SGHNT and CDR2 YYREEE come from the germline V gene (reference sequence). The CDR3, as DNA: TGTGCCAGCAGCCCGAGGACAGGGAACACTGAAGCTTTCTTT. Translated: CASSPRTGNTEAFF. The entire variable domain, with the rest obtained from reference TRBV5-4 and TRBJ1-1, is as follows: ETGVTQSPTHLIKTRGQQVTLRCSSQSGHNTVSWYQQALGQGPQFIFQYYREEENGRGNFPPRFSGLQFPNYSSELNVNALELDDSALYLCASSPRTGNTEAFFGQGTRLTVV.